The 19 T cell receptor beta chains reported below all come from one sample, sequenced in a study of STAT5B mutations in CD4+ large granular lymphocyte leukemia. Libraries were prepared by immunoSEQ multiplex PCR; TCRdb keeps only in-frame clonotypes and omits some of them. Here the sample spans more than 30,000 clones, 60% to 80% being singletons. What was sequenced was CD4+ T cells from blood buffy coats. The receptors derive from a human donor in good health.

The chain combines TRBV10-3 with TRBJ1-2; a weak D match, TRBD1 (5 bases). V lost 11 bases and J lost 0, with 13 bases in between. Germline CDR1 reads ENHRY; CDR2 reads SYGVKD. The CDR3 loop spans 13 amino acids. The CDR3 DNA follows: TGTGCCGCCTGGGACGGTGCTAACTATGGCTACACCTTC. Translation gives CAAWDGANYGYTF.

This clone was recorded a few times. The chain has TRBV2 and TRBJ1-5; D might be TRBD1 (6 bases). V lost 5 bases and J lost 1, with 9 bases in between. Germline V lookup: CDR1 SNHLY, CDR2 FYNNEI. The CDR3 extends over 14 amino acids. The CDR3 protein is CASSIRGSNQPQHF. CDR3 bases: TGTGCCAGCAGTATCAGGGGAAGCAATCAGCCCCAGCATTTT. The full variable domain, with the rest looked up from reference TRBV2 and TRBJ1-5, is EPEVTQTPSHQVTQMGQEVILRCVPISNHLYFYWYRQILGQKVEFLVSFYNNEISEKSEIFDDQFSVERPDGSNFTLKIRSTKLEDSAMYFCASSIRGSNQPQHFGDGTRLSIL.

This chain uses TRBV6-1 with TRBJ1-2; no reliable D call. Germline loops: CDR1 MNHNS, CDR2 SASEGT. V lost 2 bases and J 5 bases, leaving 15 bases between the germline ends. The CDR3 is made up of 15 amino acids. CDR3 loop: CASSELSRQDYGYTF. DNA for the CDR3: TGTGCCAGCAGTGAACTAAGTCGGCAGGATTATGGCTACACCTTC.

The V and J genes are TRBV28 and TRBJ1-2; possible D gene TRBD1, 6 bases. The CDR3 is made up of 15 amino acids. V gave up 2 bases and J gave up 4 bases, with 14 bases separating them. The germline V gene encodes CDR1 MDHEN and CDR2 SYDVKM. CDR3 in DNA: TGTGCCAGCAGTTTAGTTCCAGGGGATCCCTATGGCTACACCTTC. The encoded protein is CASSLVPGDPYGYTF.

The rearrangement joins TRBV5-4 to TRBJ1-1; D unclear. V was pared by 5 bases and J by 10 bases, with 15 bases between. Germline V gene lookup returns CDR1 SGHNT and CDR2 YYREEE (reference sequence). The CDR3 spans 12 residues. CDR3 in amino acids: CASSQTGVRAFF. The CDR3 DNA reads as TGTGCCAGCAGTCAAACTGGGGTGCGAGCTTTCTTT.

This clone was detected a few times. The chain joins TRBV19 to TRBJ2-7; D might be TRBD2 (5 bases). Germline CDR1 is LNHDA and CDR2 is SQIVND (reference sequence). Trimming took off 6 bases at V and 0 bases at J, with 12 bases between the two ends. The CDR3 totals 14 residues. The CDR3 region is CASREDPSSYEQYF. CDR3 DNA sequence: TGTGCCAGTAGGGAGGACCCAAGCTCCTACGAGCAGTACTTC. Combining the CDR3 with reference TRBV19 and TRBJ2-7 gives the whole variable domain DGGITQSPKYLFRKEGQNVTLSCEQNLNHDAMYWYRQDPGQGLRLIYYSQIVNDFQKGDIAEGYSVSREKKESFPLTVTSAQKNPTAFYLCASREDPSSYEQYFGPGTRLTVT.

This rearrangement joins TRBV4-2 to TRBJ2-3, with D hard to call. This CDR3 contains 13 residues. The germline V gene has CDR1 LGHNA and CDR2 YNFKEQ. Trimming removed 0 bases at V and 3 bases at J, with 4 bases between. The CDR3 here is CASSQEITDTQYF. CDR3 nucleotide sequence: TGTGCCAGCAGCCAAGAGATTACAGATACGCAGTATTTT.

The chain employs TRBV10-3 and TRBJ2-7; D is possibly TRBD1 or TRBD2 (5 bases each). The germline V gene has CDR1 ENHRY and CDR2 SYGVKD. The length of the CDR3 is 15 residues. V dropped 2 bases and J dropped 3 bases, with 14 bases sitting between them. The chain's CDR3 is CAISEAAGTNYEQYF. The CDR3 region has the DNA TGTGCCATCAGTGAGGCAGCCGGGACCAACTACGAGCAGTACTTC.

The rearrangement links TRBV2 to TRBJ1-5; D is uncertain. The CDR3 is 13 amino acids. Germline V CDR1 and CDR2: SNHLY, FYNNEI. V was trimmed by 10 bases and J by 4 bases, leaving 14 bases between them. Here the CDR3 reads CANAGGRNQPQHF. The CDR3 coding sequence is TGTGCCAACGCGGGAGGGAGAAATCAGCCCCAGCATTTT.

This chain joins TRBV7-9 and TRBJ1-2; D call uncertain. This CDR3 spans 12 amino acids. The V and J ends lost 2 bases and 9 bases respectively, with 10 bases between them. CDR1 is SEHNR and CDR2 is FQNEAQ in the germline V gene (reference sequence). Here the CDR3 DNA reads TGTGCCAGCAGCTTATTGCAGAGGCGCTACACCTTC. Translation: CASSLLQRRYTF.

This clone has a handful of counts. The V and J genes are TRBV5-1 and TRBJ1-2; D remains unclear. Per the germline V gene, CDR1 is SGHRS and CDR2 is YFSETQ. The V end lost 1 base, the J end lost 5 bases, and 12 bases lay between the germline ends. CDR3 size: 14 residues. CDR3 sequence: CASSLNSALYGYTF. CDR3 in DNA: TGCGCCAGCAGCTTGAACTCAGCCTTATATGGCTACACCTTC. Combining the CDR3 with reference TRBV5-1 and TRBJ1-2 gives the whole variable domain KAGVTQTPRYLIKTRGQQVTLSCSPISGHRSVSWYQQTPGQGLQFLFEYFSETQRNKGNFPGRFSGRQFSNSRSEMNVSTLELGDSALYLCASSLNSALYGYTFGSGTRLTVV.

The chain is built from TRBV30 and TRBJ2-5; D unresolved. The DNA end lines up better with TRBJ2-7; the J call may be wrong. CDR1 GTSNPN and CDR2 SVGIG come from the germline V gene (reference sequence). The CDR3 consists of 11 residues. The CDR3 loop reads CAWSSLDEQYF. CDR3 bases: TGTGCCTGGAGTTCCCTCGACGAGCAGTACTTC.

The CDR3 DNA reads TGTGCCACCACCCGAGCGGGGAACACCGGGGAGCTGTTTTTT. This codes for CATTRAGNTGELFF. The genes are TRBV9 and TRBJ2-2; tentative D call: TRBD2 (6 bases). V was pared by 9 bases and J by 1 base, with 13 bases between. The germline V gene encodes CDR1 SGDLS and CDR2 YYNGEE. The CDR3 has 14 residues.

V gene TRBV15 combines with J gene TRBJ2-3; either TRBD1 or TRBD2 may supply D (5 bases each). The CDR3 has 16 residues. Germline V gives CDR1 LNHNV, CDR2 YYDKDF (reference sequence). Trimming left V 1 base short and J 5 bases short, with 16 bases between. CDR3 residues: CATSRGGPGLGDTQYF. DNA of the CDR3: TGTGCCACCAGCAGAGGGGGACCAGGACTTGGAGATACGCAGTATTTT.

V and J are TRBV5-6 and TRBJ1-5, with D possibly being TRBD1 (6 bases). This CDR3 contains 14 residues. The ends were cut back, 0 bases at V and 4 bases at J, with 8 bases in the middle. Germline CDR1 is SGHDT and CDR2 is YYEEEE. CDR3 protein: CASSLGQANQPQHF. DNA for the CDR3: TGTGCCAGCAGCTTGGGACAGGCAAATCAGCCCCAGCATTTT.

The chain uses TRBV28 and TRBJ2-5; D unclear. The CDR3 runs 12 residues. Germline-derived CDR1 and CDR2 are MDHEN and SYDVKM. Trimming removed 5 bases at V and 1 base at J, with 5 bases between. The CDR3 DNA follows: TGTGCCAGCAGTAGGATCCAAGAGACCCAGTACTTC. Translation: CASSRIQETQYF.

This rearrangement joins TRBV6-1 to TRBJ1-1; 7 bases map to TRBD1. J was trimmed by 0 bases and V by 5 bases; bases with no gene match: 3. The CDR3 is 14 amino acids. Germline assignment: CDR1 MNHNS and CDR2 SASEGT. The CDR3 bases are TGTGCCAGCAGTTGGACAGGCATGAACACTGAAGCTTTCTTT. It specifies CASSWTGMNTEAFF.

The chain joins TRBV19 to TRBJ2-7; D tentatively fits TRBD1 or TRBD2 (5 bases each). Germline loops: CDR1 LNHDA, CDR2 SQIVND (reference sequence). The germline V and J ends were trimmed by 3 bases and 5 bases, with 14 bases remaining between them. The CDR3 is 14 residues long. DNA of the CDR3: TGTGCCAGTAGTATTAAGCAGGGAGTACACGAGCAGTACTTC. It specifies CASSIKQGVHEQYF. Full variable domain (missing parts from reference TRBV19 and TRBJ2-7): DGGITQSPKYLFRKEGQNVTLSCEQNLNHDAMYWYRQDPGQGLRLIYYSQIVNDFQKGDIAEGYSVSREKKESFPLTVTSAQKNPTAFYLCASSIKQGVHEQYFGPGTRLTVT.

The gene calls are TRBV6-5 and TRBJ1-4, with D hard to call. The ends were cut back, 6 bases at V and 11 bases at J, with 13 bases in the middle. Germline V gene data show CDR1 as MNHEY and CDR2 as SVGAGI. The CDR3 covers 12 residues. CDR3 in amino acids: CASSNEAGKLFF. The CDR3 nucleotides are TGTGCCAGCAGCAACGAGGCGGGGAAACTGTTTTTT.